This entry concerns a single TCR beta chain. The TCR beta CDR3 region was amplified from genomic DNA, with two rounds of multiplex PCR being used for the amplification. Primers (each specific to one TRBV or TRBJ gene) were used in first-round PCR. TCRdb re-derived calls from the multiplex PCR reads in MiXCR, one entry per CDR3 protein. The table has around 19,000 distinct CDR3 sequences, approximately 50% seen once; the top ten hold roughly 33%. V was clipped by 5 bases and J by 0 bases, with 9 bases between them. Germline lookup yields CDR1 LNHDA and CDR2 SQIVND (reference sequence). The CDR3 totals 14 residues. This sample was taken from a study of prognosis after radiotherapy for stage I lung cancer. About the research overall: Non-small cell lung cancer patients at stage I were enrolled between April 2018 and 2019.

The rearrangement uses TRBV19 and TRBJ2-3; D ambiguous. Sequenced material: PBMCs, taken before or after stereotactic body radiation therapy (not recorded which). This TCR derives from a donor over 45 with non-small cell lung cancer. The CDR3: CASSSSLSTDTQYF. CDR3 DNA: TGTGCCAGTAGTTCCTCTTTAAGCACAGATACGCAGTATTTT. Complete variable domain (other parts from reference TRBV19 and TRBJ2-3): DGGITQSPKYLFRKEGQNVTLSCEQNLNHDAMYWYRQDPGQGLRLIYYSQIVNDFQKGDIAEGYSVSREKKESFPLTVTSAQKNPTAFYLCASSSSLSTDTQYFGPGTRLTVL.